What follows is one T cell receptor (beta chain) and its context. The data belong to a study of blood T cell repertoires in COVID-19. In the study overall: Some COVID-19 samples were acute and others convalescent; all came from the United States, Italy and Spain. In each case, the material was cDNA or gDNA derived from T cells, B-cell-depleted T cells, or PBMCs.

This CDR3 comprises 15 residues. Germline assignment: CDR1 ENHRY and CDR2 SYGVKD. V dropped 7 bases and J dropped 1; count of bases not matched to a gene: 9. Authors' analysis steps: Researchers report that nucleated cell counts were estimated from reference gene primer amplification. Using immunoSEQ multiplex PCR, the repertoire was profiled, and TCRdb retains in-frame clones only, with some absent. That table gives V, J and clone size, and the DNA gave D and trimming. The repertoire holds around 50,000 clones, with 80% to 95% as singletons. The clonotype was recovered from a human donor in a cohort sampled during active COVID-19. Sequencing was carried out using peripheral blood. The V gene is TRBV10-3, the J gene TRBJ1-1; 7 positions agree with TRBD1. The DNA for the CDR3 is TGTGCCATCAACCCCAGACAGGGCCCGAACACTGAAGCTTTCTTT. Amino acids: CAINPRQGPNTEAFF.